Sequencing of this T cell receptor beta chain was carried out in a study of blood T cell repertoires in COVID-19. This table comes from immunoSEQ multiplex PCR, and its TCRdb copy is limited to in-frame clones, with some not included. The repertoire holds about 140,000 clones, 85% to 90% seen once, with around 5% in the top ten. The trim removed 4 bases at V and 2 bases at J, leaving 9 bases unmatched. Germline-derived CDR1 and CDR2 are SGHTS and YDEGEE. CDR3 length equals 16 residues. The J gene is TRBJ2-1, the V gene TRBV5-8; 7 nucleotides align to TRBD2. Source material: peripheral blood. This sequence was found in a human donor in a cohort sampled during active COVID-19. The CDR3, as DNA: TGTGCCAGCAGCCTGATCCTTAGCGGGCCCTACAATGAGCAGTTCTTC. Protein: CASSLILSGPYNEQFF. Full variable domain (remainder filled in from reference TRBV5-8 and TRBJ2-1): EAGVTQSPTHLIKTRGQQATLRCSPISGHTSVYWYQQALGLGLQFLLWYDEGEERNRGNFPPRFSGRQFPNYSSELNVNALELEDSALYLCASSLILSGPYNEQFFGPGTRLTVL.